The present entry profiles one TCR beta chain with its context. Its antigen is not identified. Germline CDR1 and CDR2: SGHNT and YENEEA. The CDR3 contains 14 residues. The ends were cut back, 5 bases at V and 8 bases at J, with 18 bases in the middle. The sample is drawn from a study of cytomegalovirus exposure and HLA in healthy donors. Study summary: Sequencing of roughly 180 million T cells in an earlier analysis found under 120 million unique TCR beta sequences.

Study-level points and caveats: Later analysis showed most CMV-associated TCR beta chains appearing HLA-restricted.

The PCR was carried out with 60 Vbeta primers and 13 Jbeta primers. Generated by immunoSEQ multiplex PCR, the TCRdb table keeps only in-frame clones and is missing some. The sample contains under 250,000 clones, roughly 78% of which appear only once. The chain couples TRBV11-3 to TRBJ1-2, with a possible D match to TRBD1 (6 bases). Sequencing was carried out using PBMCs. This TCR derives from a boy younger than 18 in good health and CMV-seronegative. This CDR3 is CASSLPPTGLGYTF. CDR3 DNA sequence: TGTGCCAGCAGCCTACCCCCAACAGGGCTGGGCTACACCTTC.